This T cell receptor (beta chain) was recorded in a study of CD8+CD57+ T cells in acquired aplastic anemia. On the study more broadly: Average DNA yield from sorted CD4+ and CD8+ cells was about 2.9 ug.

The CDR3 covers 12 residues. Per the germline V gene, CDR1 is SGHTA and CDR2 is FQGNSA. V was cut by 4 bases and J by 5 bases, with 8 bases left in between. TCR beta VDJ and CDR3 were profiled, and genomic DNA was the template. TCRdb called the reads again in MiXCR, with one record for every CDR3 protein. The sample yields around 180,000 distinct CDR3 sequences, almost 50% seen once. Patients selected for sequencing had displayed CD8+CD57+ cell expansion by flow cytometry. This clonotype was sampled from a human donor with aplastic anemia. The gene calls are TRBV7-2 and TRBJ2-5; D unresolved. Sequencing was performed on sorted CD4+, CD8+, or CD8+CD57+ T cells (not recorded which) from PBMCs. The CDR3 spells CASSYRAETQYF. Here the CDR3 DNA reads TGTGCCAGCAGCTATAGGGCCGAGACCCAGTACTTC.